The T cell receptor beta chain described here comes from a study of T cell changes during pregnancy in multiple sclerosis. Using immunoSEQ multiplex PCR, the repertoire was profiled, and TCRdb retains in-frame clones only, with some absent. This table has under 60,000 clones, about 91% appearing once. The CDR3 loop spans 15 amino acids. Germline lookup yields CDR1 SGDLS and CDR2 YYNGEE. Trimming cost V 4 bases and J 2 bases; bases outside gene matches: 8. The chain is built from TRBV9 and TRBJ2-7; TRBD1 matches 8 bases. Specimen: CD4+ T cells from peripheral blood mononuclear cells, collected in the second trimester of pregnancy. This receptor was taken from a female donor in good health, enrolled as a control in a pregnancy study. The CDR3 loop is CASSPTGTGAYEQYF. The DNA for the CDR3 is TGTGCCAGCAGCCCAACCGGGACAGGAGCCTACGAGCAGTACTTC.